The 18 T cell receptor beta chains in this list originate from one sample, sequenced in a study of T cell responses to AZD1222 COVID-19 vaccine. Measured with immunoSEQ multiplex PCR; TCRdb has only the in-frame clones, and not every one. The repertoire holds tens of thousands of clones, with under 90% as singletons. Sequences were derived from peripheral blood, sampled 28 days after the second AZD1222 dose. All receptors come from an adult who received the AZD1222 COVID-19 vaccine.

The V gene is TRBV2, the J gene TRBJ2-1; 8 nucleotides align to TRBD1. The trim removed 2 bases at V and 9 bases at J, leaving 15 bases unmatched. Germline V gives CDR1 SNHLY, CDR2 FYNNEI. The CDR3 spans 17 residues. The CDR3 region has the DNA TGTGCCAGCAGTGAATCTCCCCCCGCAGGGGGCTGGGGTGAGCAGTTCTTC. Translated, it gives CASSESPPAGGWGEQFF.

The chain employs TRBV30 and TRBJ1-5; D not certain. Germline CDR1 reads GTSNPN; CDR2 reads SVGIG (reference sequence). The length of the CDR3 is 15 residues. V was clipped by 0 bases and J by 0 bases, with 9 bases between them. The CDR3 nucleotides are TGTGCCTGGAGTGTACCTGGCAATAGCAATCAGCCCCAGCATTTT. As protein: CAWSVPGNSNQPQHF.

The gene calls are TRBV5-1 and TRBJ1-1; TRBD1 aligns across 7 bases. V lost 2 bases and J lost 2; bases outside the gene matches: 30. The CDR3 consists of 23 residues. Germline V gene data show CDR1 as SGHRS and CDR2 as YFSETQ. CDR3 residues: CASSFGRIRVGANTGDSNTEAFF. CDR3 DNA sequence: TGCGCCAGCAGCTTTGGGCGAATAAGGGTGGGGGCGAATACAGGGGATTCCAACACTGAAGCTTTCTTT.

Here the CDR3 DNA reads TGTGCCAGCAGTTTGGCTCAGATGAACACTGAAGCTTTCTTT. Translating gives CASSLAQMNTEAFF. The chain couples TRBV28 to TRBJ1-1; D remains ambiguous. The CDR3 spans 14 residues. The germline gives CDR1 MDHEN, CDR2 SYDVKM. V dropped 3 bases and J dropped 0 bases, with 8 bases sitting between them.

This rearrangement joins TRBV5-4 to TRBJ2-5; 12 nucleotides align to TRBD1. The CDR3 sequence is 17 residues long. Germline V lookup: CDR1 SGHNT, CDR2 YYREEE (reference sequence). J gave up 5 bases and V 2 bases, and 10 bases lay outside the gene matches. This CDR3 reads CASSLGGDRGPGETQYF. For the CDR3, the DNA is TGTGCCAGCAGCTTAGGCGGGGACAGGGGGCCGGGGGAGACCCAGTACTTC.

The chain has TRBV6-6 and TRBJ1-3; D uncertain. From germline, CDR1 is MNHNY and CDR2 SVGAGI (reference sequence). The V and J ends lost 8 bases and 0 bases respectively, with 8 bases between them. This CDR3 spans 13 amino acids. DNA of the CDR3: TGTGCCAGCCGACTAGACTCTGGAAACACCATATATTTT. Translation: CASRLDSGNTIYF.

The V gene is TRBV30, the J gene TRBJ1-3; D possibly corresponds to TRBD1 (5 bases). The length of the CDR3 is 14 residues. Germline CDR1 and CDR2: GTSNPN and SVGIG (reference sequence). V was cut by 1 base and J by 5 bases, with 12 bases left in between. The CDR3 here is CAWSAGGLRNTIYF. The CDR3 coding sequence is TGTGCCTGGAGTGCGGGGGGTCTAAGAAACACCATATATTTT.

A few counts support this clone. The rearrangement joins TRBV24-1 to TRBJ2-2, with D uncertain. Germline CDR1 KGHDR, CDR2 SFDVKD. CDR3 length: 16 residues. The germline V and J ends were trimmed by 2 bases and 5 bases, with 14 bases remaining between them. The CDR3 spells CATSDSGPTETGELFF. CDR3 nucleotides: TGTGCCACCAGTGATTCGGGCCCCACAGAGACCGGGGAGCTGTTTTTT.

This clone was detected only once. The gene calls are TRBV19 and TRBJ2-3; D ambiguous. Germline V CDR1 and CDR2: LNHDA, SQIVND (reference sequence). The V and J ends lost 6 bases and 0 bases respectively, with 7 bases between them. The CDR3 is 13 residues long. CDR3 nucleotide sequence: TGTGCCAGTAGCCTGGATAGCACAGATACGCAGTATTTT. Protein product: CASSLDSTDTQYF.

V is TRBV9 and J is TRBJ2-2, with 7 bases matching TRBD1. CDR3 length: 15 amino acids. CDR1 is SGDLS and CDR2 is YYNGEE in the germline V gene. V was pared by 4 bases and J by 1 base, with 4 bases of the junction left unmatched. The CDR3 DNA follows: TGTGCCAGCAGCCCGAGACAGGGGAACACCGGGGAGCTGTTTTTT. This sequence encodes CASSPRQGNTGELFF.

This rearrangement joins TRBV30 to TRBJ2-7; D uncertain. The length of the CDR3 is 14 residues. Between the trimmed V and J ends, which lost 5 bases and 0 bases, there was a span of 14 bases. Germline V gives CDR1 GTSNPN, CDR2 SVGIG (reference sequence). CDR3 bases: TGTGCCTGGGAGCCGACCCCGGACTCCTACGAGCAGTACTTC. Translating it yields CAWEPTPDSYEQYF.

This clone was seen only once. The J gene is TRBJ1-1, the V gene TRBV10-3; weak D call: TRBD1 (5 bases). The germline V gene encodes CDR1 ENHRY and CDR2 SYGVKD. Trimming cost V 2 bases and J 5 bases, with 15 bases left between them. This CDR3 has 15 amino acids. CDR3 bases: TGTGCCATCAGTGAGAAGCACGGGGACGGGACTGAAGCTTTCTTT. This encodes CAISEKHGDGTEAFF.

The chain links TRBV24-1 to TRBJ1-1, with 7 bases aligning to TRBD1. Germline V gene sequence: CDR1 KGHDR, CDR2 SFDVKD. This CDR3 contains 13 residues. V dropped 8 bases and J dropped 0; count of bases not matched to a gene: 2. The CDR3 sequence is CATKGQMNTEAFF. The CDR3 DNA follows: TGTGCCACCAAGGGACAGATGAACACTGAAGCTTTCTTT.

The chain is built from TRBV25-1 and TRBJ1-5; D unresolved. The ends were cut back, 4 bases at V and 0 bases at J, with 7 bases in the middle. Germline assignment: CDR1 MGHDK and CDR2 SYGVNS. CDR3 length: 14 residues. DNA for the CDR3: TGTGCCAGCAGTGCAGGAGGTAGCAATCAGCCCCAGCATTTT. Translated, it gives CASSAGGSNQPQHF.

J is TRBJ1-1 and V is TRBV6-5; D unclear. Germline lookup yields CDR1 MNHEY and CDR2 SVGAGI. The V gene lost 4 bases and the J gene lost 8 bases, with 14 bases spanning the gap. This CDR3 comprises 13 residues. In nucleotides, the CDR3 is TGTGCCAGCAGTTTACACGCGGCCGCGGAAGCTTTCTTT. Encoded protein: CASSLHAAAEAFF.

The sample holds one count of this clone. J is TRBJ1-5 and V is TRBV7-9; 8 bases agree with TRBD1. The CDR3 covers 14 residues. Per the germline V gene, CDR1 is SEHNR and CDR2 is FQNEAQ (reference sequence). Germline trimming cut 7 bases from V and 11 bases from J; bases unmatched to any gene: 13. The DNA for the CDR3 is TGTGCCAGCACATTCGGTACAGGGGGTTCTGCCCAGCATTTT. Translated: CASTFGTGGSAQHF.

CDR3 nucleotide sequence: TGTGCCTGGAGTTTTTACAGGGGGCCTTCACCCCTCCACTTT. Protein: CAWSFYRGPSPLHF. The chain joins TRBV30 to TRBJ1-6; 9 nucleotides match TRBD1. Germline trimming cut 2 bases from V and 9 bases from J; bases unmatched to any gene: 5. Germline V CDR1 and CDR2: GTSNPN, SVGIG (reference sequence). The CDR3 has 14 amino acids.

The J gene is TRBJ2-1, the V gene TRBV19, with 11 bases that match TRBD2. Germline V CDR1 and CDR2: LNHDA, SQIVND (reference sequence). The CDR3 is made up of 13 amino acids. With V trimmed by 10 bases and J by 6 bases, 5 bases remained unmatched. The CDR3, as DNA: TGTGCCACCGCTAGCGGGGGGTTCAATGAGCAGTTCTTC. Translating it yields CATASGGFNEQFF.